Sequencing of this T cell receptor (beta chain) was carried out in a study of T cell responses to AZD1222 COVID-19 vaccine. General study points: Mostly white British, mostly female donors; authors suggested clonal diversity may be underestimated.

Assay used: immunoSEQ multiplex PCR; TCRdb lists only in-frame clones, some missing. The sample includes around 160,000 clones, around 83% seen only once; the top ten take around 4.3%. A remark on this clone: Its cognate antigen is unknown.

The TCR sequence derives from an adult in good health. Sequenced here: peripheral blood, sampled on day 0 of MenACWY control vaccination.

The CDR3 coding sequence is TGTGCCAGTAGTATAGATGCGGGGGGGCCTGATACGCAGTATTTT. Translation gives CASSIDAGGPDTQYF. The rearrangement uses TRBV19 and TRBJ2-3, with 9 bases matching TRBD2. Germline V gives CDR1 LNHDA, CDR2 SQIVND (reference sequence). Trimming at V came to 0 bases and at J to 6 bases, leaving 4 bases not matched to a gene. The CDR3 totals 15 residues.